What follows are 28 T cell receptor beta chains derived from one specimen sequenced in a study of Ad26.COV2.S vaccination and SARS-CoV-2 variants. Libraries were prepared by immunoSEQ multiplex PCR; TCRdb keeps only in-frame clonotypes and omits some of them. This sample carries around 100,000 clones, under 90% of them seen once, and the ten largest clones take 16%. The sequencing here drew on peripheral blood, taken after recovery from COVID-19. The receptors were sampled from a human donor who had recovered from COVID-19.

In regard to this clone: This same CDR3 is encoded by further DNA sequences in the sample. This sequence joins TRBV20-1 and TRBJ1-4; D may be TRBD1 (6 bases). Germline V lookup: CDR1 DFQATT, CDR2 SNEGSKA (reference sequence). The CDR3 sequence is 11 residues long. Deletions cut 2 bases from V and 8 bases from J, with 6 bases between. CDR3 nucleotides: TGCAGTGCTAGACAGGGGGAAAAACTGTTTTTT. It is translated as CSARQGEKLFF.

CDR3 amino acids: CASSWSSYNEQFF. Here the CDR3 DNA reads TGCGCCAGCAGCTGGAGCTCCTACAATGAGCAGTTCTTC. The rearrangement uses TRBV5-1 and TRBJ2-1; D is unclear. V was clipped by 3 bases and J by 0 bases, with 4 bases between them. CDR3 length equals 13 residues. Germline CDR1 is SGHRS and CDR2 is YFSETQ.

The rearrangement joins TRBV5-1 to TRBJ2-3, with D hard to call. V was trimmed by 4 bases and J by 0 bases, leaving 12 bases between them. The germline gives CDR1 SGHRS, CDR2 YFSETQ. CDR3 length: 15 amino acids. CDR3 bases: TGCGCCAGCAGCCCGGGCGTTACTAGCACAGATACGCAGTATTTT. This gives the protein CASSPGVTSTDTQYF.

This clone was picked up a small number of times. The V and J genes are TRBV28 and TRBJ1-5; the match to TRBD1 covers 9 bases. This CDR3 is 13 amino acids long. CDR1 and CDR2 (germline): MDHEN, SYDVKM. V was pared by 7 bases and J by 7 bases, with 5 bases of the junction left unmatched. The CDR3 sequence: CASIWGQGQPQHF. CDR3 sequence (DNA): TGTGCCAGCATTTGGGGACAGGGCCAGCCCCAGCATTTT.

The rearrangement joins TRBV6-2 or TRBV6-3 to TRBJ2-1; 8 nucleotides line up with TRBD2. J gave up 0 bases and V 6 bases, and 10 bases lay outside the gene matches. The CDR3 runs 17 residues. Germline V gene lookup returns CDR1 MNHEY and CDR2 SVGEGT. The CDR3 is CASSRLRSGGSYNEQFF. In nucleotides, the CDR3 is TGTGCCAGCAGCCGCCTAAGGAGCGGGGGCTCCTACAATGAGCAGTTCTTC.

To note about this clone: The sample contains more than one DNA sequence encoding this CDR3. As DNA, the CDR3 is TGTGCCACCAGCAGAGACTTAGCAGATACGCAGTATTTT. Its translation is CATSRDLADTQYF. The genes are TRBV15 and TRBJ2-3; unclear D gene. The V end was cut by 0 bases, the J end by 4 bases, with 5 bases between. This CDR3 spans 13 amino acids. Germline loops: CDR1 LNHNV, CDR2 YYDKDF (reference sequence).

The rearrangement joins TRBV5-6 to TRBJ2-3; D not resolved. Germline V gives CDR1 SGHDT, CDR2 YYEEEE. V was clipped by 2 bases and J by 4 bases, with 8 bases between them. The length of the CDR3 is 13 residues. The CDR3 nucleotides are TGTGCCAGCAGCTTTGTGGGTTCAGATACGCAGTATTTT. It encodes CASSFVGSDTQYF.

This clone appeared a few times. The chain couples TRBV24-1 to TRBJ2-2; 10 bases agree with TRBD1. This CDR3 is 16 amino acids long. V was clipped by 4 bases and J by 6 bases; unmatched bases: 7. Germline CDR1 is KGHDR and CDR2 is SFDVKD. CDR3: CATSEQDRGQAGELFF. In DNA form, the CDR3 reads TGTGCCACCAGTGAGCAAGACAGGGGGCAGGCCGGGGAGCTGTTTTTT.

This clone has just a few counts. The rearrangement joins TRBV3-1 (or the pseudogene TRBV3-2) to TRBJ2-1; D not resolved. The CDR3 totals 15 residues. The V gene lost 1 base and the J gene lost 5 bases, with 12 bases spanning the gap. Germline V gene lookup returns CDR1 LGHDT and CDR2 YNNKEL (reference sequence). For the CDR3, the DNA is TGTGCCAGCAGCCAAGGTAGGACCAAAAACAATGAGCAGTTCTTC. The encoded protein is CASSQGRTKNNEQFF.

This clone was found once. The rearrangement links TRBV28 to TRBJ1-1, with 8 bases that match TRBD1. Unmatched junction bases numbered 4, after V lost 8 bases and J lost 5 bases. Germline CDR1 is MDHEN and CDR2 is SYDVKM. The length of the CDR3 is 12 residues. The CDR3 nucleotides are TGTGCCAGCTTGGACAGGGTTACTGAAGCTTTCTTT. This translates into CASLDRVTEAFF.

The V call is TRBV5-1, the J call TRBJ2-5; D not certain. Germline loops: CDR1 SGHRS, CDR2 YFSETQ. Trimming left V 0 bases short and J 5 bases short, with 8 bases between. The CDR3 spans 13 residues. This CDR3 is CASSLGPFETQYF. For the CDR3, the DNA is TGCGCCAGCAGCTTGGGACCCTTTGAGACCCAGTACTTC.

The chain links TRBV7-2 to TRBJ2-7, with TRBD2 matching 10 bases. This CDR3 contains 18 residues. Germline V lookup: CDR1 SGHTA, CDR2 FQGNSA. V shed 5 bases and J 3 bases; nucleotides not matched to a gene: 16. DNA of the CDR3: TGTGCCAGCAGCAGCCGGACTAGCGGACCATTCCCCCGCTACGAGCAGTACTTC. Protein: CASSSRTSGPFPRYEQYF.

This clone has at least ten counts. The gene calls are TRBV7-9 and TRBJ2-7; 8 bases align to TRBD1. The junction had 7 bases not matched to a gene; V was cut back by 5 bases and J by 7 bases. The germline CDR1 and CDR2 sequences are SEHNR and FQNEAQ (reference sequence). The CDR3 totals 13 residues. The CDR3 sequence: CASSDRGPFEQYF. The CDR3 region has the DNA TGTGCCAGCAGCGACAGGGGCCCCTTTGAGCAGTACTTC.

The chain is built from TRBV6-5 and TRBJ1-1; D not resolved. The CDR3 totals 11 residues. V lost 10 bases and J 1 base, leaving 7 bases between the germline ends. Germline CDR1 MNHEY, CDR2 SVGAGI. CDR3 nucleotide sequence: TGTGCCACTACACAGAACACTGAAGCTTTCTTT. This sequence encodes CATTQNTEAFF.

The rearrangement links TRBV18 to TRBJ2-1; no clear D. Germline loops: CDR1 KGHSH, CDR2 LQKENI. CDR3 length: 13 residues. The V gene lost 1 base and the J gene lost 7 bases, with 8 bases spanning the gap. CDR3 in amino acids: CASSPLAQNEQFF. The CDR3 coding sequence is TGTGCCAGCTCACCACTTGCTCAGAATGAGCAGTTCTTC.

This chain links TRBV29-1 with TRBJ1-2; no clear D. This CDR3 is built from 12 residues. CDR1 and CDR2 (germline): SQVTM, ANQGSEA. V dropped 3 bases and J dropped 7 bases, with 12 bases sitting between them. For the CDR3, the DNA is TGCAGCGTTGATTTGGCTGGAAGTGGCTACACCTTC. Amino acids: CSVDLAGSGYTF.

DNA of the CDR3: TGTGCCAGCAGCTTGGTCATGGAGTTCGCAGGCGGGGAGCTGTTTTTT. Translating it yields CASSLVMEFAGGELFF. The chain carries TRBV5-6 and TRBJ2-2; D is uncertain. Germline CDR1 reads SGHDT; CDR2 reads YYEEEE. The length of the CDR3 is 16 residues. V dropped 0 bases and J dropped 7 bases, with 16 bases sitting between them.

Comments on this clone: Its ends do not fully match the called genes, so a read error is possible. The genes are TRBV20-1 and TRBJ1-1, with no clear D. CDR1 and CDR2 from the germline V gene are DFQATT and SNEGSKA (reference sequence). CDR3 length: 11 residues. CDR3 residues: CSAGEYTEAFF. Here the CDR3 DNA reads TGCAGTGCTGGAGAGTACACTGAAGCTTTCTTT.

The V and J genes are TRBV6-7 and TRBJ2-3; D unclear. TRBV6-7 is reported as an ORF; its role is uncertain. The CDR3 extends over 14 amino acids. V lost 6 bases, J lost 2 bases, and 12 bases lay in between. The CDR3 DNA is TGTGCCAGCAGACCCAATGCGATCACAGATACGCAGTATTTT. Protein: CASRPNAITDTQYF.

The chain joins TRBV6-2 or TRBV6-3 to TRBJ1-1; the D is unclear. Germline V gene data show CDR1 as MNHEY and CDR2 as SVGEGT. V was cut by 2 bases and J by 1 base, with 11 bases left in between. The CDR3 runs 15 residues. This CDR3 is CASSYHIGENTEAFF. The CDR3 DNA reads as TGTGCCAGCAGTTACCACATCGGGGAGAACACTGAAGCTTTCTTT.

This clone came up once. This sequence joins TRBV6-4 and TRBJ2-1; 9 bases fit TRBD2. There are 16 residues in the CDR3. CDR1 MRHNA and CDR2 SNTAGT come from the germline V gene. Unmatched junction bases numbered 3, after V lost 0 bases and J lost 3 bases. The CDR3 nucleotides are TGTGCCAGCAGTGACTCGATAGCGGGGGACTACAATGAGCAGTTCTTC. This sequence encodes CASSDSIAGDYNEQFF.

The V gene is TRBV25-1, the J gene TRBJ1-1; no clear D gene. V lost 8 bases and J 6 bases, leaving 16 bases between the germline ends. Germline assignment: CDR1 MGHDK and CDR2 SYGVNS. The CDR3 extends over 13 amino acids. The DNA of the CDR3 is TGTGCCAGCGCGGCACCGGCGAGAGCTGAAGCTTTCTTT. It specifies CASAAPARAEAFF.

CDR3 DNA: TGTGCCAGCAGTTCGTATAGTTGGGGATCCTACGAGCAGTACTTC. Protein sequence: CASSSYSWGSYEQYF. J is TRBJ2-7 and V is TRBV28; D gene unclear. This CDR3 comprises 15 residues. Trimming took off 4 bases at V and 1 base at J, with 14 bases between the two ends. CDR1 is MDHEN, CDR2 SYDVKM, per germline.

The V gene is TRBV2, the J gene TRBJ2-7; no clear D gene. Germline V gives CDR1 SNHLY, CDR2 FYNNEI. Trimming cost V 0 bases and J 11 bases, with 14 bases left between them. CDR3 length equals 13 residues. The CDR3 here is CASSEALRASEYF. CDR3 nucleotide sequence: TGTGCCAGCAGTGAAGCGCTTCGGGCTAGTGAGTACTTC. The complete variable domain, with remaining parts taken from reference TRBV2 and TRBJ2-7, reads EPEVTQTPSHQVTQMGQEVILRCVPISNHLYFYWYRQILGQKVEFLVSFYNNEISEKSEIFDDQFSVERPDGSNFTLKIRSTKLEDSAMYFCASSEALRASEYFGPGTRLTVT.

V usage is TRBV7-3 and J usage is TRBJ2-1; 8 bases map to TRBD2. CDR1 SGHTA and CDR2 FQGTGA come from the germline V gene. V gave up 5 bases and J gave up 0 bases; unmatched junction bases: 3. The CDR3 is 15 amino acids. CDR3 protein: CASSPSGSSYNEQFF. In DNA form, the CDR3 reads TGTGCCAGCAGCCCCAGCGGGAGCTCCTACAATGAGCAGTTCTTC.

The chain is built from TRBV19 and TRBJ1-1, with D maybe TRBD1 (5 bases). Trimming stripped 4 bases from V and 1 base from J, with 16 bases between. The CDR3 is made up of 16 amino acids. Germline assignment: CDR1 LNHDA and CDR2 SQIVND (reference sequence). This CDR3 reads CASSTNWGGANTEAFF. The CDR3 DNA reads as TGTGCCAGTAGTACCAACTGGGGAGGGGCGAACACTGAAGCTTTCTTT.

This clone is a singleton in its sample. This chain links TRBV7-2 with TRBJ1-5; D unresolved. Germline CDR1 SGHTA, CDR2 FQGNSA. Trimming pared 2 bases from V and 4 bases from J, leaving 6 bases between. This CDR3 contains 13 residues. CDR3 sequence reads: CASSLPDNQPQHF. The CDR3 DNA is TGTGCCAGCAGCTTACCGGATAATCAGCCCCAGCATTTT.

The chain is built from TRBV18 and TRBJ2-7; D perhaps matches TRBD1 (5 bases). CDR1 and CDR2 (germline): KGHSH, LQKENI. The length of the CDR3 is 15 residues. Trimming removed 6 bases at V and 2 bases at J, with 17 bases between. The CDR3 protein is CASSKGQDSPYEQYF. CDR3 coding DNA: TGTGCCAGCTCTAAGGGGCAAGACTCTCCCTACGAGCAGTACTTC.